This is a list of T cell receptor beta chains from one sample in a study of human thymus T cells. Profiled with immunoSEQ multiplex PCR; TCRdb holds only in-frame clones, not every one. The table lists about 130,000 clones, approximately 96% of them singletons. The sample was thymus tissue. The receptors derive from a boy in the first two years of life with a congenital heart defect but otherwise immunologically healthy. CDR3s include the opening cysteine and the closing phenylalanine or tryptophan. A D gene is named only where the DNA matches it firmly. Rows give clone size only sometimes, using once, few, many, or a class for an expanded clone.

clone_size,d_call,v_call,cdr3_length,j_call,cdr3_aa,cdr3_nt
NA,NA,TRBV7-9,14,TRBJ1-4,CASSPLTGAEKLFF,TGTGCCAGCAGTCCTCTTACGGGGGCGGAAAAACTGTTTTTT
NA,NA,TRBV5-1,15,TRBJ2-1,CASSLRAQFGNEQFF,TGCGCCAGCAGCCTCCGGGCCCAATTCGGCAATGAGCAGTTCTTC
NA,TRBD1,TRBV4-3,19,TRBJ1-5,CASSQDSFTGTGTRQPQHF,TGCGCCAGCAGCCAAGATTCATTTACCGGGACAGGGACGCGCCAGCCCCAGCATTTT
NA,TRBD2,TRBV4-3,16,TRBJ2-3,CASSRGTSGQTDTQYF,TGCGCCAGCAGCCGCGGGACTAGCGGCCAAACAGATACGCAGTATTTT
once,TRBD1,TRBV4-2,13,TRBJ2-2,CASSPQGHGELFF,TGTGCCAGCAGTCCACAGGGGCACGGGGAGCTGTTTTTT
NA,NA,TRBV30,16,TRBJ1-6,CAWREGESSYNSPLHF,TGTGCCTGGAGGGAGGGGGAGAGCTCCTATAATTCACCCCTCCACTTT
NA,NA,TRBV10-3,11,TRBJ1-2,CAISEGGGYTF,TGTGCCATCAGCGAGGGGGGTGGCTACACCTTC
NA,TRBD1,TRBV27,15,TRBJ1-2,CASNSHPGQSYGYTF,TGTGCCAGCAATTCTCATCCGGGACAGAGCTATGGCTACACCTTC
NA,NA,TRBV28,13,TRBJ2-5,CASSPREQETQYF,TGTGCCAGCAGTCCCCGGGAACAAGAGACCCAGTACTTC
NA,TRBD1,TRBV11-3,15,TRBJ2-5,CASSLGDRGDETQYF,TGTGCCAGCAGCTTAGGGGACAGGGGCGACGAGACCCAGTACTTC
NA,TRBD2,TRBV7-6,16,TRBJ2-1,CASSRTTGTSLDEQFF,TGTGCCAGCAGCCGTACCACCGGGACTAGTCTCGATGAGCAGTTCTTC
NA,TRBD2,TRBV7-9,15,TRBJ2-2,CASSSRGVTTGELFF,TGTGCCAGCAGCTCGCGGGGGGTCACCACCGGGGAGCTGTTTTTT
NA,TRBD2,TRBV7-2,13,TRBJ2-1,CASSSGLVNEQFF,TGTGCCAGCAGCTCGGGACTAGTAAATGAGCAGTTCTTC
once,NA,TRBV7-9,16,TRBJ2-3,CASSSRRDPLTDTQYF,TGTGCCAGCAGCTCCCGTCGGGACCCCCTCACAGATACGCAGTATTTT
NA,NA,TRBV12-2,16,TRBJ1-1,CASRLGRAAGNTEAFF,TGTGCAAGTCGCTTAGGGAGGGCGGCGGGGAACACTGAAGCTTTCTTT
NA,TRBD1,TRBV29-1,18,TRBJ2-5,CSVEDESNRDRFQETQYF,TGCAGCGTTGAAGATGAGTCGAACCGGGACAGGTTCCAAGAGACCCAGTACTTC
NA,TRBD1,TRBV28,16,TRBJ2-3,CASSSQGQGSADTQYF,TGTGCCAGCAGTTCCCAGGGACAGGGGAGCGCAGATACGCAGTATTTT
NA,TRBD2,TRBV5-1,18,TRBJ2-3,CASSFGPAGGLSTDTQYF,TGCGCCAGCAGCTTCGGTCCAGCGGGGGGACTAAGCACAGATACGCAGTATTTT
NA,NA,TRBV29-1,13,TRBJ1-1,CSVEGGYNTEAFF,TGCAGCGTTGAAGGGGGTTACAACACTGAAGCTTTCTTT
NA,NA,TRBV2,15,TRBJ2-3,CASRGLFSVSDTQYF,TGTGCCAGCAGAGGACTTTTTTCGGTATCTGATACGCAGTATTTT
NA,NA,TRBV5-1,20,TRBJ1-1,CASSLIADARGAEGNTEAFF,TGCGCCAGCAGCTTGATAGCCGACGCTCGGGGGGCTGAGGGGAACACTGAAGCTTTCTTT
NA,NA,TRBV25-1,17,TRBJ2-1,CASSECIGTDRYNEQFF,TGTGCCAGCAGTGAATGCATTGGGACGGATAGATACAATGAGCAGTTCTTC
once,TRBD2,TRBV7-9,15,TRBJ2-1,CASIPGTSGDNEQFF,TGTGCCAGCATCCCCGGGACTAGCGGAGACAATGAGCAGTTCTTC